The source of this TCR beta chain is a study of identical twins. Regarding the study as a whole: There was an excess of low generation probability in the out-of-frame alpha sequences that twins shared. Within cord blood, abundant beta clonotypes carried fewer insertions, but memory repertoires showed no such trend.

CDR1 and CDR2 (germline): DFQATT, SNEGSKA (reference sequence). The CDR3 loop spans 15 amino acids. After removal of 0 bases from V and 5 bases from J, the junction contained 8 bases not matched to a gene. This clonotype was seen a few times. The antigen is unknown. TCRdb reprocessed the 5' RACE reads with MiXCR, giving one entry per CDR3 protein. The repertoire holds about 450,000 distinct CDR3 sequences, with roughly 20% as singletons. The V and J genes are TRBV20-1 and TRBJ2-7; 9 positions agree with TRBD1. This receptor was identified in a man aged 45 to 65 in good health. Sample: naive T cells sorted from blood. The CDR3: CSARDPGTGNHEQYF. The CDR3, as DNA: TGCAGTGCTAGAGATCCAGGGACAGGGAACCACGAGCAGTACTTC.